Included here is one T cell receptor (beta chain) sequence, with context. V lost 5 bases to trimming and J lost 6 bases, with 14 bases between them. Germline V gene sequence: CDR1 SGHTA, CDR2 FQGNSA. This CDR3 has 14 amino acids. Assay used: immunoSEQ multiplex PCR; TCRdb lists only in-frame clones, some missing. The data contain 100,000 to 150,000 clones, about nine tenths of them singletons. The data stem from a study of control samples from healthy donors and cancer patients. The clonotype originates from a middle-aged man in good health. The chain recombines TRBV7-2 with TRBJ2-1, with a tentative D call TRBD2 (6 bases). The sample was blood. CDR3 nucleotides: TGTGCCAGCAGCCCCTTGTACGGGGGCAATGAGCAGTTCTTC. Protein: CASSPLYGGNEQFF. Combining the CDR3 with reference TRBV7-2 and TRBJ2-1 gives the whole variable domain GAGVSQSPSNKVTEKGKDVELRCDPISGHTALYWYRQSLGQGLEFLIYFQGNSAPDKSGLPSDRFSAERTGGSVSTLTIQRTQQEDSAVYLCASSPLYGGNEQFFGPGTRLTVL.